Sequencing of this T cell receptor beta chain was carried out in a study of beta chain features in type 1 diabetes. The study's findings and limits: A cDNA-based sequencing approach could over-represent cells with high TCR expression. Type 1 diabetes patients showed fewer insertions and more deletions at VDJ junctions. TCRB CDR3s from Type 1 diabetes patients were moderately but significantly shorter in all four CD4+ subsets. Any HLA-type effect on TCRB rearrangement remained unresolved here.

To note about this clone: The antigen is undetermined.

Every isolated RNA sample was fully reverse transcribed, so sequencing captured expressed TCRB transcripts. The average output of naive, central memory and regulatory T cell samples was roughly 3.6 million reads. The method was immunoSEQ multiplex PCR; TCRdb's version includes in-frame clones alone and lacks a portion of them. This sample has approximately 170,000 clones, with less than 9.5% found just once. The CDR3 is 15 amino acids. Germline V gene sequence: CDR1 MDHEN, CDR2 SYDVKM. V dropped 6 bases and J dropped 8; count of bases not matched to a gene: 11. This chain uses TRBV28 with TRBJ2-1; 9 bases line up with TRBD1. The receptor was isolated from a woman in her 40s with type 1 diabetes. The specimen sequenced was central memory CD4+ T cells from blood. The CDR3 nucleotides read TGTGCCAGCAGACCCACAGGGGGCGCGATCTATGAGCAGTTCTTC. Encoded protein: CASRPTGGAIYEQFF.